A selection of T cell receptor beta chains follows, all from one sample in a study of T cells in Graves' hyperthyroidism and ophthalmopathy. TCRdb fed the multiplex PCR reads into MiXCR, producing one record per CDR3 protein. Counted here are about 400,000 distinct CDR3 sequences, about a sixth occurring once; the ten biggest clones make up around 7.3%. The sequenced sample consisted of blood. These receptors all come from a woman younger than 30 with Graves' hyperthyroidism. CDR3s include the opening cysteine and the closing phenylalanine or tryptophan. The order of the fields is J gene, clone size, V gene, D gene, CDR3 protein, CDR3 DNA. D genes are given only for firm matches. Clone size is not always given. Where it is, it says once, few, many or a class for expanded clones.

TRBJ2-3	.	TRBV20-1	TRBD2	CSAQDQERTRYTDTQYF	TGCAGTGCCCAGGACCAAGAAAGGACTAGATACACAGATACGCAGTATTTT
TRBJ1-1	many	TRBV5-1	.	CASRFPGLTEAFF	TGCGCCAGCAGATTCCCAGGGCTCACTGAAGCTTTCTTT
TRBJ2-1	many	TRBV30	.	CAWSVDPLTSHEQFF	TGTGCCTGGAGTGTCGACCCGCTCACATCGCATGAGCAGTTCTTC
TRBJ1-2	many	TRBV19	.	CASTLEAAAGNYGYTF	TGTGCCAGTACCTTAGAGGCTGCCGCGGGTAACTATGGCTACACCTTC
TRBJ2-5	few	TRBV20-1	.	CSARAPGTSSETQYF	TGCAGTGCTAGAGCCCCGGGGACCTCGTCAGAGACCCAGTACTTC
TRBJ2-2	many	TRBV9	.	CASSASQRVTGELFF	TGTGCCAGCAGCGCATCCCAACGGGTGACCGGGGAGCTGTTTTTT
TRBJ2-2	few	TRBV3-1	TRBD2	CASSHAGGGRLGELFF	TGTGCCAGCAGCCACGCCGGCGGGGGGCGGTTGGGGGAGCTGTTTTTT
TRBJ2-5	many	TRBV6-1	TRBD2	CASSSSGTPQETQYF	TGTGCCAGCAGTTCCAGCGGGACCCCTCAAGAGACCCAGTACTTC
TRBJ1-6	many	TRBV7-2	.	CASSARANDRASPLHF	TGTGCCAGCAGCGCCCGGGCCAACGATAGAGCTTCACCCCTCCACTTT
TRBJ2-7	.	TRBV7-9	TRBD2	CASSLAPGLAGPYEQYF	TGTGCCAGCAGCTTAGCCCCCGGACTAGCGGGACCGTACGAGCAGTACTTC
TRBJ1-2	.	TRBV4-1	.	CASSQDPGDGYTF	TGCGCCAGCAGCCAAGATCCGGGGGATGGCTACACCTTC
TRBJ2-3	many	TRBV10-3	TRBD1	CATGQGSTDTQYF	TGTGCCACGGGACAGGGTAGCACAGATACGCAGTATTTT
TRBJ1-1	many	TRBV20-1	.	CSARDPFKGTNTEAFF	TGCAGTGCTAGAGATCCCTTTAAGGGAACTAACACTGAAGCTTTCTTT
TRBJ1-3	.	TRBV6-1	TRBD1	CASSWTGTKSSGNTIYF	TGTGCCAGCAGTTGGACAGGGACCAAGAGCTCTGGAAACACCATATATTTT
TRBJ2-1	many	TRBV9	.	CASSVVGGEQFF	TGTGCCAGCAGCGTAGTCGGGGGTGAGCAGTTCTTC
TRBJ2-1	many	TRBV7-2	TRBD2	CASSPGTSGSYNEQFF	TGTGCCAGCAGCCCCGGGACTAGCGGCTCCTACAATGAGCAGTTCTTC
TRBJ2-7	many	TRBV3-1	.	CASSQDSDEQYF	TGTGCCAGCAGCCAAGATAGCGACGAGCAGTACTTC
TRBJ1-2	.	TRBV5-5	.	CASSLGRAGDYGYTF	TGTGCCAGCAGCTTGGGCAGGGCCGGAGACTATGGCTACACCTTC
TRBJ2-2	many	TRBV6-1	TRBD2	CASSFSGTSGSGELFF	TGTGCCAGCAGTTTCTCCGGGACTAGCGGTTCCGGGGAGCTGTTTTTT
TRBJ1-2	few	TRBV12-3/TRBV12-4	.	CASSFGGDGYTF	TGTGCCAGCAGTTTTGGAGGGGACGGCTACACCTTC
TRBJ2-2	few	TRBV29-1	.	CSVKDAYGELFF	TGCAGCGTCAAGGACGCCTACGGGGAGCTGTTTTTT
TRBJ2-5	.	TRBV14	.	CASSQVQIQETQYF	TGTGCCAGCAGCCAAGTACAGATCCAAGAGACCCAGTACTTC
TRBJ2-1	.	TRBV20-1	.	CSAGGPGGGGWNNEQFF	TGCAGTGCTGGGGGGCCCGGGGGTGGGGGCTGGAACAATGAGCAGTTCTTC
TRBJ1-4	many	TRBV4-1	TRBD1	CASSHRGDRVEEKLFF	TGCGCCAGCAGCCATCGAGGGGACAGGGTGGAAGAAAAACTGTTTTTT
TRBJ2-7	.	TRBV28	TRBD2	CASSLPGLAGISYEQYF	TGTGCCAGCAGTCTTCCGGGACTAGCGGGTATATCCTACGAGCAGTACTTC
TRBJ2-7	many	TRBV7-7	TRBD1	CATRPGGSYEQYF	TGTGCTACCCGGCCAGGGGGCTCCTACGAGCAGTACTTC
TRBJ2-5	many	TRBV29-1	.	CSAVSGGTVMTQYF	TGCAGCGCCGTTTCAGGCGGGACAGTCATGACCCAGTACTTC
TRBJ1-2	few	TRBV6-6	.	CASSYSVRATNYGYTF	TGTGCCAGCAGTTACTCGGTCAGGGCCACTAACTATGGCTACACCTTC
TRBJ2-5	.	TRBV7-3	TRBD2	CASSLTPGLQETQYF	TGTGCCAGCAGCCTTACACCGGGACTACAAGAGACCCAGTACTTC
TRBJ1-2	.	TRBV5-5	.	CASSLGGVGGLSYGYTF	TGTGCCAGCAGCTTGGGGGGAGTCGGGGGCCTGAGCTATGGCTACACCTTC
TRBJ1-5	.	TRBV19	.	CASRIGQSNQPQHF	TGTGCCAGTAGGATAGGACAGAGCAATCAGCCCCAGCATTTT
TRBJ1-2	many	TRBV20-1	TRBD1	CSATPGQGGYGYTF	TGCAGTGCTACTCCGGGACAGGGAGGCTATGGCTACACCTTC
TRBJ2-3	many	TRBV3-1	.	CASSHWTKADTQYF	TGTGCCAGCAGCCATTGGACTAAAGCAGATACGCAGTATTTT
TRBJ1-5	many	TRBV12-3/TRBV12-4	.	CASSQTLNQPQHF	TGTGCCAGCAGCCAGACCTTAAATCAGCCCCAGCATTTT
TRBJ1-2	few	TRBV6-1	TRBD1	CASREKNRGFGYGYTF	TGTGCCAGCAGAGAAAAGAACAGGGGTTTCGGCTATGGCTACACCTTC
TRBJ2-7	.	TRBV6-2/TRBV6-3	TRBD1	CASSDPGQGTSEQYF	TGTGCCAGCAGTGACCCGGGACAGGGTACAAGCGAGCAGTACTTC
TRBJ1-6	many	TRBV6-6	.	CASSYRGEDSPLHF	TGTGCCAGCAGTTACCGAGGGGAAGATTCACCCCTCCACTTT
TRBJ1-1	.	TRBV11-3	.	CASSLGGAKTEAFF	TGTGCCAGCAGCTTAGGGGGGGCGAAGACTGAAGCTTTCTTT
TRBJ1-6	many	TRBV6-1	.	CASIRSSYNSPLHF	TGTGCCAGCATTAGAAGCTCCTATAATTCACCCCTCCACTTT
TRBJ2-1	.	TRBV20-1	TRBD2	CSVEPAGGTYNEQFF	TGCAGTGTTGAGCCAGCGGGGGGAACCTACAATGAGCAGTTCTTC
TRBJ2-3	many	TRBV12-3/TRBV12-4	TRBD2	CASSLVATSGSTDTQYF	TGTGCCAGCAGTTTAGTAGCGACTAGCGGGAGCACAGATACGCAGTATTTT
TRBJ2-2	many	TRBV12-3/TRBV12-4	.	CASRLDRHTGELFF	TGTGCCAGCAGACTCGACAGACACACCGGGGAGCTGTTTTTT
TRBJ1-2	many	TRBV7-2	.	CASSFSRDGYTF	TGTGCCAGCAGCTTCTCAAGGGATGGCTACACCTTC
TRBJ2-1	.	TRBV6-6	.	CASSYRGGDEQFF	TGTGCCAGCAGTTACCGGGGCGGCGATGAGCAGTTCTTC
TRBJ1-4	many	TRBV30	TRBD1	CALGQGREKLFF	TGTGCCTTGGGACAGGGTCGCGAAAAACTGTTTTTT
TRBJ2-5	.	TRBV9	.	CASSPTGTQETQYF	TGTGCCAGCAGCCCTACCGGGACACAAGAGACCCAGTACTTC
TRBJ1-1	few	TRBV7-8	TRBD1	CASRTGRQGATEAFF	TGTGCCAGCAGAACGGGGAGGCAGGGGGCCACTGAAGCTTTCTTT
TRBJ1-1	.	TRBV12-5	.	CASGLFPSWNTEAFF	TGTGCTAGTGGTTTGTTTCCTAGTTGGAACACTGAAGCTTTCTTT
TRBJ2-5	.	TRBV12-3/TRBV12-4	TRBD1	CASSPGGHYRETQYF	TGTGCCAGCAGTCCAGGGGGCCATTACAGAGAGACCCAGTACTTC
TRBJ1-4	.	TRBV20-1	.	CSAARTEKLFF	TGCAGTGCCGCAAGGACAGAAAAACTGTTTTTT